Listed below are T cell receptor beta chains from one sample, sequenced in a study of T cell changes during pregnancy in multiple sclerosis. Clones were read by immunoSEQ multiplex PCR, and TCRdb kept only the in-frame ones, dropping some. The sample includes under 45,000 clones, around 93% of them seen just once. This sample comprised CD4+ T cells from peripheral blood mononuclear cells, obtained after pregnancy. The receptors here all came from a female donor with multiple sclerosis, enrolled in a pregnancy study. Each CDR3 is given with its conserved first and last residue. Fields, in order: clone size, D gene, J gene, V gene, CDR3 DNA, CDR3 protein. D genes are given only for firm matches. Size tells how often a clone was seen (once, few, many) or the class of an expanded clone, and some rows leave it out.

-	TRBD1	TRBJ1-5	TRBV6-1	TGTGCCACCTGGCGGGACAGGGGAAATCAGCCCCAGCATTTT	CATWRDRGNQPQHF
-	-	TRBJ1-1	TRBV4-1	TGCGCCAGCAGCCGGGAGGGTAGGGGTGAAGCTTTCTTT	CASSREGRGEAFF
-	-	TRBJ1-1	TRBV5-1	TGCGCCAGCAGCTTGAGCAGGGTGTCAACGACTGAAGCTTTCTTT	CASSLSRVSTTEAFF
once	-	TRBJ1-2	TRBV5-6	TGTGCCAGCGCCCCCCGGGTCGGCGGCTACACCTTC	CASAPRVGGYTF
-	-	TRBJ2-2	TRBV15	TGTGCCACCAGCATAGGGACATTTAACACCGGGGAGCTGTTTTTT	CATSIGTFNTGELFF
-	-	TRBJ2-7	TRBV5-1	TGCGCCAGCAGCTTGGTGGGGGGATCAGAGCAGTACTTC	CASSLVGGSEQYF
-	-	TRBJ1-5	TRBV27	-	CASSSGQLSNQPQHF
once	-	TRBJ2-3	TRBV9	TGTGCCAGCAGCCCCCAAGCGGGCCAAAGCACAGATACGCAGTATTTT	CASSPQAGQSTDTQYF
-	-	TRBJ1-2	TRBV7-9	TGTGCCAGCAGCGTCGAGGGCCTGTCGGATGGCTACACCTTC	CASSVEGLSDGYTF
-	-	TRBJ1-3	TRBV29-1	TGCAGCGTTAGCGGGAGGGACACCTCTGGAAACACCATATATTTT	CSVSGRDTSGNTIYF
-	TRBD1	TRBJ1-2	TRBV6-5	TGTGCCAGCAGTTACTCTGGGACAGGATCCTATGGCTACACCTTC	CASSYSGTGSYGYTF
-	-	TRBJ2-3	TRBV7-9	TGTGCCAGCAGCTTAGGTCCCGGGGGACCCAAGCCCCAAGATACGCAGTATTTT	CASSLGPGGPKPQDTQYF
-	-	TRBJ1-1	TRBV18	TGTGCCAGCTCACCACTCCCAACTGGGAGGAGAGACACTGAAGCTTTCTTT	CASSPLPTGRRDTEAFF
-	TRBD1	TRBJ1-2	TRBV11-2	TGTGCCAGCAGCTTTTCCCCATTCGGTGGGGACAGGGAGGCTGGCTACACCTTC	CASSFSPFGGDREAGYTF
-	TRBD1	TRBJ1-5	TRBV5-5	TGTGCCAGCAGTTTCGTACCGACAGGGAGAGTGGAAGGGCCCCAGCATTTT	CASSFVPTGRVEGPQHF
few	-	TRBJ2-7	TRBV12-2	TGTGCAAGTCGCTGTCTAGCGGGGGGACTCCCCTCCTACGAGCAGTACTTC	CASRCLAGGLPSYEQYF
-	TRBD2	TRBJ2-7	TRBV18	TGTGCCAGCTCACCATTTCTAGCGGAAACCACCTACTCCTACGAGCAGTACTTC	CASSPFLAETTYSYEQYF
-	-	TRBJ1-1	TRBV2	TGTGCCAGCATGTTAGGGGGGAACACTGAAGCTTTCTTT	CASMLGGNTEAFF
-	-	TRBJ1-1	TRBV4-2	TGTGCCAGCAGCCAAGACGCGGGGCGGGGGGGCACTGAAGCTTTCTTT	CASSQDAGRGGTEAFF
-	TRBD2	TRBJ2-2	TRBV18	TGTGCCAGCTCACCAGCGGGGGATTCGAACACCGGGGAGCTGTTTTTT	CASSPAGDSNTGELFF
-	TRBD1	TRBJ2-3	TRBV7-9	TGTGCCAGCAGCTCGGGACAGGGGGCGACAGATACGCAGTATTTT	CASSSGQGATDTQYF
-	-	TRBJ2-1	TRBV11-2	TGTGCCAGCAGCTTAAGGGGGGACAGCTCCTACAATGAGCAGTTCTTC	CASSLRGDSSYNEQFF
-	-	TRBJ1-1	TRBV14	TGTGCCAGCAGCCCTCCGAGAGGGTCGAACACTGAAGCTTTCTTT	CASSPPRGSNTEAFF